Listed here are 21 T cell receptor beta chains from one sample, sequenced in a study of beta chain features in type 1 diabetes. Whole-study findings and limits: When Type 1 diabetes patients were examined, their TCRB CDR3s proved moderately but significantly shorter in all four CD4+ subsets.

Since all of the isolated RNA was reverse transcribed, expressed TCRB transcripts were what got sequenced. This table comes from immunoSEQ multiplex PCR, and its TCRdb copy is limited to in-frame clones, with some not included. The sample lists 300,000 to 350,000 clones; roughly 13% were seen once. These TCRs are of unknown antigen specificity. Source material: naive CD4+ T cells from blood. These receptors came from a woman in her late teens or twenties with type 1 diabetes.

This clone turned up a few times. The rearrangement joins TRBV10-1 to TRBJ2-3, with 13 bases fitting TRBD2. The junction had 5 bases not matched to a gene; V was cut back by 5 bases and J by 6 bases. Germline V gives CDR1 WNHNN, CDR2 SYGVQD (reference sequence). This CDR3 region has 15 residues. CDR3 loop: CASSPGLAGADTQYF. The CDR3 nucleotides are TGCGCCAGCAGTCCTGGACTAGCGGGAGCGGATACGCAGTATTTT.

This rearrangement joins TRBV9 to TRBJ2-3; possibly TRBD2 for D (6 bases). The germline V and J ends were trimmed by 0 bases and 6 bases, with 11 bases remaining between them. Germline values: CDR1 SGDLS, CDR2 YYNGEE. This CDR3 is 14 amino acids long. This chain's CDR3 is CASSVAGVKDTQYF. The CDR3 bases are TGTGCCAGCAGCGTAGCGGGAGTGAAGGATACGCAGTATTTT.

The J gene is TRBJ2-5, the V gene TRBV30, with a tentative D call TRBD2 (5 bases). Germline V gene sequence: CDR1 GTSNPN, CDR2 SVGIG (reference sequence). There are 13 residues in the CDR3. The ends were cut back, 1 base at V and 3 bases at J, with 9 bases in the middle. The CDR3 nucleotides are TGTGCCTGGAGTGCCGGGGAGAAAGAGACCCAGTACTTC. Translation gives CAWSAGEKETQYF.

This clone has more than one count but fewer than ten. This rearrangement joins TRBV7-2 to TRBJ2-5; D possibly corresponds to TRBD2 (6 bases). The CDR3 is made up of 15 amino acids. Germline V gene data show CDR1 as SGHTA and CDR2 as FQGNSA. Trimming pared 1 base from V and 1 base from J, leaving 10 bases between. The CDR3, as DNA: TGTGCCAGCAGCTTAGTCAGTAGCGGCCAAGAGACCCAGTACTTC. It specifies CASSLVSSGQETQYF.

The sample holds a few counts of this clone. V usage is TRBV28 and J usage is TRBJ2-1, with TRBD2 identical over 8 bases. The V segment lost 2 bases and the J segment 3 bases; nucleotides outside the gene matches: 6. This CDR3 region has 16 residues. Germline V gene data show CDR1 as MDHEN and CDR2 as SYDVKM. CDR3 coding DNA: TGTGCCAGCAGTTTAGGTGCGGGAGGAAACTACAATGAGCAGTTCTTC. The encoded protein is CASSLGAGGNYNEQFF.

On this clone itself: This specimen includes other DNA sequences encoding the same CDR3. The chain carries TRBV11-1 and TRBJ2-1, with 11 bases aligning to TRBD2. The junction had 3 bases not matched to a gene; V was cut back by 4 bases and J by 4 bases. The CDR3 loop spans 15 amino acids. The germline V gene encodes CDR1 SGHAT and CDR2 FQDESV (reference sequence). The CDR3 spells CASSSGTSGYNEQFF. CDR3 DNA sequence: TGTGCCAGCAGCTCCGGGACTAGCGGATACAATGAGCAGTTCTTC.

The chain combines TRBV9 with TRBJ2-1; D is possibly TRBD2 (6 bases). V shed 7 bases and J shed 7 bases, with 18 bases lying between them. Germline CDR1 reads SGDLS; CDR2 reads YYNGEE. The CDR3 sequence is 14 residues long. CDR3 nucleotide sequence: TGTGCCAGCTCCCGGGACTCCTATTATAATGAGCAGTTCTTC. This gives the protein CASSRDSYYNEQFF. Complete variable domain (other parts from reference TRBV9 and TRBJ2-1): DSGVTQTPKHLITATGQRVTLRCSPRSGDLSVYWYQQSLDQGLQFLIQYYNGEERAKGNILERFSAQQFPDLHSELNLSSLELGDSALYFCASSRDSYYNEQFFGPGTRLTVL.

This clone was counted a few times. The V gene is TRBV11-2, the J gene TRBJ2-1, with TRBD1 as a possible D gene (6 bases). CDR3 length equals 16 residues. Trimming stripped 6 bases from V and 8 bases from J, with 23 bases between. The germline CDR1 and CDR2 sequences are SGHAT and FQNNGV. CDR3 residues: CASRPLTGQLWDEQFF. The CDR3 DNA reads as TGTGCCAGCAGACCCCTTACGGGACAACTTTGGGATGAGCAGTTCTTC.

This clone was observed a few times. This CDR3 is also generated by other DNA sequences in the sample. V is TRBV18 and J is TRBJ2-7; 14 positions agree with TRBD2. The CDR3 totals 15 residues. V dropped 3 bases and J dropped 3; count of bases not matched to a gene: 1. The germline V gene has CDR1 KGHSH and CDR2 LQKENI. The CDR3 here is CASSPGLAGVYEQYF. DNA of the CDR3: TGTGCCAGCTCACCGGGACTAGCGGGGGTCTACGAGCAGTACTTC.

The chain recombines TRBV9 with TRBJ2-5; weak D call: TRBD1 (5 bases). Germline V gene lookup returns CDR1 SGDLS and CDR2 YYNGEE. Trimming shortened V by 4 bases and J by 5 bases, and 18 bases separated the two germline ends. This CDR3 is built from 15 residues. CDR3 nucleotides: TGTGCCAGCAGCCTCGTAGGGGAAAGGCAGGAGACCCAGTACTTC. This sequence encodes CASSLVGERQETQYF.

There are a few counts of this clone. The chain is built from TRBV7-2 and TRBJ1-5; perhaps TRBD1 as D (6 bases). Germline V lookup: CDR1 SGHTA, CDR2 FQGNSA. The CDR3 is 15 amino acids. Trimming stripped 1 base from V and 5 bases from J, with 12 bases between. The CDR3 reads CASSLEGDPYQPQHF. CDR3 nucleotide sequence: TGTGCCAGCAGCTTAGAGGGGGACCCTTATCAGCCCCAGCATTTT.

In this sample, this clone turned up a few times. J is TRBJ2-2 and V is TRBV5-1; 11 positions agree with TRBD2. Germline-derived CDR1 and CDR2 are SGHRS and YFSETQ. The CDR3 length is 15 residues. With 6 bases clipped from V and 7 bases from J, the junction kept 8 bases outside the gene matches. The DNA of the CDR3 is TGCGCCAGCAACCCGGGACTAGCGGTGATCGGGGAGCTGTTTTTT. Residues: CASNPGLAVIGELFF.

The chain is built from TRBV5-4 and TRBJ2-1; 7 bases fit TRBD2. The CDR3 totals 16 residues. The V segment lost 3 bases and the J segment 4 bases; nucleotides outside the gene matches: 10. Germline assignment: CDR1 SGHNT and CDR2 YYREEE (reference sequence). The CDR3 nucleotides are TGTGCCAGCAGCTATTTTGCGGGGGTCACATACAATGAGCAGTTCTTC. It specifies CASSYFAGVTYNEQFF.

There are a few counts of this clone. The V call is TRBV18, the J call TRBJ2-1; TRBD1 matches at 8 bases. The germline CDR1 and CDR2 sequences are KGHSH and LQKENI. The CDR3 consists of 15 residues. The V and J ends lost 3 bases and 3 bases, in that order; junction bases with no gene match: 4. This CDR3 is CASSPDRGFYNEQFF. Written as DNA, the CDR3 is TGTGCCAGCTCACCCGACAGGGGTTTCTACAATGAGCAGTTCTTC.

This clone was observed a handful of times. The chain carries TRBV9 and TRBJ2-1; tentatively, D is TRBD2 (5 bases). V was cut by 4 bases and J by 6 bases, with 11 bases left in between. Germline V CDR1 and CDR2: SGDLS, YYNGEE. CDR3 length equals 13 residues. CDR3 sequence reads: CASSSGGLNEQFF. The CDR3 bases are TGTGCCAGCAGCTCCGGCGGACTCAATGAGCAGTTCTTC.

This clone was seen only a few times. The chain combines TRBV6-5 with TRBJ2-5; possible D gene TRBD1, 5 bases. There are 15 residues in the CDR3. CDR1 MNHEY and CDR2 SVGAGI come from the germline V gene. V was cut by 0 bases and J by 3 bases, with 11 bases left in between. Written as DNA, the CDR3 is TGTGCCAGCAGTTACTCGACGGGCAGGGAAGAGACCCAGTACTTC. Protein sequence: CASSYSTGREETQYF.

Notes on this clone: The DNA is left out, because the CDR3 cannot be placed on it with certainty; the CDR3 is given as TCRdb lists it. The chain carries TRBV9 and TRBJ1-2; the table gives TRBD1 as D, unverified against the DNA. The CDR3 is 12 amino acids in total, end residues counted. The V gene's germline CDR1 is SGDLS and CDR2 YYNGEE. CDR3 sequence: CASSVGTGSEGF.

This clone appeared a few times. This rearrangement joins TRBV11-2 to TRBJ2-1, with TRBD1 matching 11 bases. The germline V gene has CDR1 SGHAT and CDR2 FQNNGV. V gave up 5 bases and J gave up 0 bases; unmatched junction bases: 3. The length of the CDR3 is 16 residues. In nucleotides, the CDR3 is TGTGCCAGCAGCGTCGGACAGGGGGCCTCCTACAATGAGCAGTTCTTC. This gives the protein CASSVGQGASYNEQFF.

CDR3 in amino acids: CSARRLAGVDLEQFF. CDR3 in DNA: TGCAGCGCCCGGAGACTAGCGGGAGTGGACCTTGAGCAGTTCTTC. The chain carries TRBV29-1 and TRBJ2-1; 12 bases match TRBD2. The V and J ends lost 7 bases and 9 bases, in that order; junction bases with no gene match: 13. This CDR3 has 15 amino acids. Germline V CDR1 and CDR2: SQVTM, ANQGSEA.

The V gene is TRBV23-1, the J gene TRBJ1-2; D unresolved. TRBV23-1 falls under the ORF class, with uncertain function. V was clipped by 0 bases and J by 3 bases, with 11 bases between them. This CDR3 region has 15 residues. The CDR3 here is CASSQSTGRHYGYTF. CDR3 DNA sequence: TGCGCCAGCAGTCAATCGACCGGGAGGCACTATGGCTACACCTTC.

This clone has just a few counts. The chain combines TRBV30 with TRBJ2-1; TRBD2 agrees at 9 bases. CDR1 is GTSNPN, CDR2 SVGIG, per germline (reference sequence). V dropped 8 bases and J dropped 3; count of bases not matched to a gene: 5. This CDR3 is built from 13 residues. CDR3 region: CARKTSGYNEQFF. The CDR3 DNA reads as TGTGCCCGGAAGACTAGCGGCTACAATGAGCAGTTCTTC.